The clone carrying this T cell receptor beta chain has ten or more counts. Using its own MiXCR run on the 5' RACE reads, TCRdb lists one record per CDR3 protein. The table includes approximately 230,000 distinct CDR3 sequences, about 6.7% detected once. The data stem from a study of identical twins. This sample also appeared in a second study, on T cells expressing NK-cell markers.

This TCR was sampled from a woman younger than 35 in good health. Sequenced: CD8+ T cells sorted from blood.

The CDR3 spells CASSEAPGGGETQYF. In DNA, the CDR3 is TGTGCCAGCAGTGAAGCCCCAGGGGGTGGAGAGACCCAGTACTTC. The rearrangement joins TRBV2 to TRBJ2-5, with 7 nucleotides matching TRBD1. The CDR3 has 15 amino acids. With 0 bases clipped from V and 4 bases from J, the junction kept 5 bases outside the gene matches. The germline V gene has CDR1 SNHLY and CDR2 FYNNEI.